The rows below give T cell receptor beta chains drawn from one sample of a study of T-cell reconstitution after alpha-beta-depleted transplantation in children. TCRdb re-derived calls from the PCR reads in MiXCR, one entry per CDR3 protein. The table has roughly 400,000 distinct CDR3 sequences, around 46% seen once. The sequencing used PBMCs, collected before TCRalphabeta/CD19-depleted stem cell transplant. The receptors stem from a girl aged 2 to 10 with aplastic anemia, due to receive a stem cell transplant. Each CDR3 is given with its conserved first and last residue. D genes are given only for firm matches. Clone sizes are given selectively: once, few, many, or a class where the clone is expanded.

TRBJ2-3,many,TRBD1,TRBV29-1,CSVARQGANTQYF,TGCAGCGTTGCCCGACAGGGGGCGAATACGCAGTATTTT
TRBJ2-7,.,TRBD1,TRBV4-2,CASSALQGAFDYEQYF,TGTGCCAGCAGCGCCTTACAGGGGGCGTTCGACTACGAGCAGTACTTC
TRBJ1-5,.,TRBD1,TRBV19,CASQDRGLYSNQPQHF,TGTGCCAGTCAGGACAGGGGCCTCTATAGCAATCAGCCCCAGCATTTT
TRBJ2-1,many,.,TRBV3-1,CASSPNSGTYNEQFF,TGTGCCAGCAGCCCTAATAGCGGTACCTACAATGAGCAGTTCTTC
TRBJ1-4,few,.,TRBV20-1,CSAKEPTDEKLFF,TGCAGTGCTAAGGAGCCAACCGATGAAAAACTGTTTTTT
TRBJ1-3,few,.,TRBV5-6,CASSFDLSGNTIYF,TGTGCCAGCAGCTTCGATCTCTCTGGAAACACCATATATTTT
TRBJ1-6,.,TRBD1,TRBV5-1,CASSGTGPSPLHF,TGCGCCAGCAGCGGGACAGGGCCCTCACCCCTCCACTTT
TRBJ1-1,many,.,TRBV15,CATSRAGGGTEAFF,TGTGCCACCAGCAGAGCTGGGGGAGGCACTGAAGCTTTCTTT
TRBJ2-5,.,.,TRBV10-1,CASSESGEETQYF,TGCGCCAGCAGTGAGTCCGGGGAAGAGACCCAGTACTTC
TRBJ1-5,.,.,TRBV25-1,CASSAAQFNQPQHF,TGTGCCAGCAGTGCTGCACAATTCAATCAGCCCCAGCATTTT
TRBJ1-6,.,.,TRBV20-1,CSAGTNRIDSPLHF,TGCAGTGCCGGGACCAACAGGATTGATTCACCCCTCCACTTT
TRBJ2-3,.,TRBD2,TRBV5-1,CASSWSGRGADTQYF,TGCGCCAGCAGCTGGAGTGGGAGGGGTGCGGATACGCAGTATTTT
TRBJ2-3,many,TRBD2,TRBV10-2,CASSESLSGRGNTQYF,TGCGCCAGCAGTGAGTCGCTTAGCGGGAGGGGAAATACGCAGTATTTT
TRBJ2-1,.,.,TRBV5-1,CASSLEAVGRLYNEQFF,TGCGCCAGCAGCTTGGAAGCGGTTGGACGGCTATACAATGAGCAGTTCTTC
TRBJ2-3,.,.,TRBV28,CASRVGTDTQYF,TGTGCCAGCAGGGTAGGGACAGATACGCAGTATTTT
TRBJ1-3,.,.,TRBV12-3/TRBV12-4,CASSFDSFSGNTIYF,TGTGCCAGCAGTTTTGACAGCTTCTCTGGAAACACCATATATTTT
TRBJ2-5,.,.,TRBV20-1,CSAMRAIGETQYF,TGCAGTGCTATGAGGGCTATTGGCGAGACCCAGTACTTC
TRBJ2-7,.,.,TRBV7-9,CASSPQAARYF,TGTGCCAGCAGCCCCCAGGCGGCACGGTACTTC
TRBJ2-2,many,TRBD2,TRBV4-1,CASSQGFGRSTGELFF,TGCGCCAGCAGCCAAGGGTTCGGGAGGAGCACCGGGGAGCTGTTTTTT
TRBJ2-5,.,TRBD1,TRBV12-3/TRBV12-4,CASSASGGGETQYF,TGTGCCAGCAGTGCTTCAGGGGGCGGGGAGACCCAGTACTTC
TRBJ2-2,.,TRBD1,TRBV5-5,CASSPPRTGDTGELFF,TGTGCCAGCAGCCCCCCGAGGACAGGGGACACCGGGGAGCTGTTTTTT
TRBJ1-4,.,.,TRBV5-1,CASSPSGRAPNEKLFF,TGCGCCAGCAGCCCATCCGGACGGGCCCCTAATGAAAAACTGTTTTTT
TRBJ1-1,few,.,TRBV7-2,CASSLTSGAFF,TGTGCCAGCAGCTTAACGAGCGGCGCTTTCTTT
TRBJ1-2,few,.,TRBV28,CATLETTGINYGYTF,TGTGCCACCCTTGAGACCACAGGGATTAACTATGGCTACACCTTC
TRBJ1-3,.,.,TRBV6-1,CATYTKTSGNTIYF,TGTGCCACATACACGAAAACATCTGGAAACACCATATATTTT
TRBJ2-1,.,.,TRBV7-2,CASSLVGTAGSYNEQFF,TGTGCCAGCAGCTTAGTGGGGACCGCAGGGTCCTACAATGAGCAGTTCTTC
TRBJ2-7,.,.,TRBV20-1,CSARERTDYEQYF,TGCAGTGCTAGGGAGAGGACCGACTACGAGCAGTACTTC
TRBJ1-3,many,.,TRBV20-1,CSARDWKGFSGNTIYF,TGCAGTGCTAGAGATTGGAAAGGTTTCTCTGGAAACACCATATATTTT
TRBJ1-5,.,.,TRBV20-1,CSVPPGLGTTQPQHF,TGCAGTGTCCCACCGGGCCTCGGGACCACCCAGCCCCAGCATTTT
TRBJ2-1,.,TRBD2,TRBV9,CASSVGKQTSGRSWSSYNEQFF,TGTGCCAGCAGCGTAGGTAAACAGACTAGCGGGAGGTCCTGGAGCTCCTACAATGAGCAGTTCTTC
TRBJ2-3,.,TRBD2,TRBV20-1,CSASGHSGGPADTQYF,TGCAGTGCTAGCGGGCATTCGGGAGGGCCGGCAGATACGCAGTATTTT
TRBJ2-2,.,.,TRBV6-6,CASSYGIGELFF,TGTGCCAGCAGTTACGGGATCGGGGAGCTGTTTTTT
TRBJ2-3,.,TRBD1,TRBV2,CASSEFRQGVTDTQYF,TGTGCCAGCAGTGAGTTCCGACAGGGGGTCACAGATACGCAGTATTTT
TRBJ2-4,few,.,TRBV3-1,CASSLRHKANIQYF,TGTGCCAGCAGCCTTCGTCACAAAGCCAACATTCAGTACTTC
TRBJ2-7,once,.,TRBV5-6,CASSLGGHGYQQYF,TGTGCCAGCAGCTTGGGGGGACATGGGTACCAGCAGTACTTC
TRBJ2-1,.,.,TRBV7-2,CASSPQTSYNEQFF,TGTGCCAGCAGCCCCCAGACTAGTTACAATGAGCAGTTCTTC
TRBJ2-1,few,.,TRBV20-1,CSARVGQQFF,TGCAGTGCTAGAGTAGGCCAGCAGTTCTTC
TRBJ2-7,.,.,TRBV5-1,CASSSEDGDAYEQYF,TGCGCCAGCAGCTCTGAGGACGGCGACGCCTACGAGCAGTACTTC
TRBJ1-2,many,TRBD1,TRBV20-1,CSARSHPGQGEDGYTF,TGCAGTGCTCGGTCCCACCCGGGACAGGGAGAGGATGGCTACACCTTC
TRBJ2-3,few,.,TRBV5-6,CASSSVTDTQYF,TGTGCCAGCAGCTCGGTAACAGATACGCAGTATTTT
TRBJ2-5,few,TRBD1,TRBV20-1,CSARGGQGASWETQYF,TGCAGTGCTAGAGGAGGACAGGGGGCATCCTGGGAGACCCAGTACTTC
TRBJ2-1,.,.,TRBV10-3,CATEQGSLAQTYNEQFF,TGTGCCACCGAACAGGGGTCACTAGCGCAAACCTACAATGAGCAGTTCTTC
TRBJ2-7,.,.,TRBV12-3/TRBV12-4,CASSFMDYEQYF,TGTGCCAGCAGTTTTATGGACTACGAGCAGTACTTC
TRBJ2-1,.,TRBD2,TRBV6-1,CASLAGVPSYNEQFF,TGTGCCAGCTTAGCGGGAGTACCCTCCTACAATGAGCAGTTCTTC
TRBJ2-7,many,TRBD1,TRBV12-3/TRBV12-4,CASRDREKSYEQYF,TGTGCCAGCAGGGACAGGGAAAAATCCTACGAGCAGTACTTC